Sequencing of this TCR beta chain was carried out in a study of blood T cell repertoires in COVID-19. Recovered status applied to Cohort 3 donors who had two consecutive negative PCRs. It also applied to those with clearance or with symptom resolution. The CDR3 spans 17 residues. Germline CDR1 is SGHNT and CDR2 is YYREEE (reference sequence). V gave up 4 bases and J gave up 4 bases; unmatched junction bases: 10. Generated by immunoSEQ multiplex PCR, the TCRdb table keeps only in-frame clones and is missing some. The sample holds 150,000 or so clones, approximately 90% seen once. The V call is TRBV5-4, the J call TRBJ2-2, with TRBD2 matching 10 bases. The sequence derives from a man in his fifties who had recovered from COVID-19. Sequencing was carried out using PBMCs or T cells enriched from blood (not recorded which). The CDR3 nucleotides are TGTGCCAGCAGCCCTCGGGGAACTAGCGGGGTCACCGGGGAGCTGTTTTTT. This codes for CASSPRGTSGVTGELFF. Using reference TRBV5-4 and TRBJ2-2 for the parts outside the CDR3, the full variable domain is ETGVTQSPTHLIKTRGQQVTLRCSSQSGHNTVSWYQQALGQGPQFIFQYYREEENGRGNFPPRFSGLQFPNYSSELNVNALELDDSALYLCASSPRGTSGVTGELFFGEGSRLTVL.